This TCR beta chain is drawn from a study of human T cells and chemical hapten exposure. Study-wide results and caveats: TCRs at a frequency above 1 in 1000 stayed unchanged with DPC sensitization.

TCRdb re-derived calls from the RACE reads in MiXCR, one entry per CDR3 protein. Of fewer than 400,000 distinct CDR3 sequences listed, around 7% are singletons. The time point was: patch test 1, 2 weeks after DPC sensitization. Treatment: therapeutic diphenylcyclopropenone sensitization with weekly scalp DPC. Venepuncture was done earlier than the placement of each patch test. Alopecia patients between 18 and 70 years old and suitable for DPC were used as donors. The table lists this clonotype with many counts. Its antigen is not known. This specimen consisted of whole blood, obtained in connection with sensitization to the hapten diphenylcyclopropenone (DPC). The receptor's source is a woman aged 18-29 years with alopecia areata. Some clones in this sample may be carry-over from other donors' samples.

The CDR3 loop is CASSWGPDPNQPQHF. The CDR3 DNA reads TGCGCCAGCAGTTGGGGGCCCGACCCAAATCAGCCCCAGCATTTT. The chain links TRBV4-1 to TRBJ1-5; weak D call: TRBD1 (6 bases). V dropped 6 bases and J dropped 4 bases, with 16 bases sitting between them. There are 15 residues in the CDR3. The germline gives CDR1 MGHRA, CDR2 YSYEKL.